This T cell receptor beta chain originates from a study of T cell repertoires in cytomegalovirus infection. Regarding the study as a whole: Based on cumulative public TCR beta family frequency, carriers of CMV plus the relevant HLA were identified.

TCRdb processed the reads anew with MiXCR; each CDR3 protein has one entry. The sample yields 90,000 to 120,000 distinct CDR3 sequences, 42% seen once. Turning to this clonotype: Its target is unknown.

V gave up 3 bases and J gave up 3 bases; unmatched junction bases: 6. This CDR3 region has 16 residues. CDR1 is MGHDK and CDR2 is SYGVNS in the germline V gene. Sequencing was performed on CD8+ T cells from cultured PBMCs, taken from culture after CMV antigen stimulation. The origin of this receptor is a human donor in good health (CMV status not recorded). Some clones in this sample may be carry-over from other donors' samples. This chain connects TRBV25-1 to TRBJ2-2; 8 bases are shared with TRBD2. In DNA form, the CDR3 reads TGTGCCAGCAGTGATTTGGGACTAGAGGACACCGGGGAGCTGTTTTTT. It codes for CASSDLGLEDTGELFF.